The 5 T cell receptor beta chains below all came from one sample that was sequenced in a study of early T cells in non-severe SARS-CoV-2 infection. TCRdb fed the 5' RACE reads into MiXCR, producing one record per CDR3 protein. In the table there are approximately 60,000 distinct CDR3 sequences, 10% to 15% of which are singletons. Material: whole blood. These receptors all stem from an adult who was a healthcare worker with PCR-confirmed SARS-CoV-2 infection or an uninfected control (not recorded which).

This clonotype was recorded at least ten times. J is TRBJ1-2 and V is TRBV29-1, with unresolved D. V lost 4 bases and J 3 bases, leaving 9 bases between the germline ends. This CDR3 spans 12 amino acids. Germline V lookup: CDR1 SQVTM, CDR2 ANQGSEA. Here the CDR3 DNA reads TGCAGCGTTGTAGGTTACGACTATGGCTACACCTTC. This codes for CSVVGYDYGYTF.

V and J are TRBV19 and TRBJ2-1, with 10 nucleotides matching TRBD2. Germline lookup yields CDR1 LNHDA and CDR2 SQIVND (reference sequence). V shed 9 bases, J shed 5 bases, and the junction held 7 bases outside the gene matches. The CDR3 is 14 amino acids. The CDR3, as DNA: TGTGCCAGGCTCGGGACTAGCGAGAACAATGAGCAGTTCTTC. Translating gives CARLGTSENNEQFF.

This clonotype was seen many times. This chain joins TRBV20-1 and TRBJ2-3, with D unclear. V was clipped by 4 bases and J by 2 bases, with 10 bases between them. The CDR3 is made up of 13 amino acids. Germline V gene lookup returns CDR1 DFQATT and CDR2 SNEGSKA (reference sequence). The CDR3 coding sequence is TGCAGTGCTATTGGGCTGGACACAGATACGCAGTATTTT. This encodes CSAIGLDTDTQYF.

This clonotype occurred a few times. The chain is built from TRBV11-2 and TRBJ2-3; TRBD2 matches 11 bases. The CDR3 sequence is 15 residues long. Trimming at V came to 2 bases and at J to 8 bases, leaving 6 bases not matched to a gene. Germline assignment: CDR1 SGHAT and CDR2 FQNNGV. The CDR3 region has the DNA TGTGCCAGCAGCTTAACTAGCGGGAGCCCGTCTACGCAGTATTTT. This gives the protein CASSLTSGSPSTQYF.

The J gene is TRBJ2-7, the V gene TRBV19; D perhaps matches TRBD2 (6 bases). Trimming pared 5 bases from V and 3 bases from J, leaving 11 bases between. The CDR3 contains 13 residues. Germline loops: CDR1 LNHDA, CDR2 SQIVND (reference sequence). CDR3 nucleotides: TGTGCCAGTAGTGGAACGGGAGTCTACGAGCAGTACTTC. Protein: CASSGTGVYEQYF.